This entry describes one T cell receptor beta chain. The record originates from a study of shared clonotypes between healthy human individuals. Looking at the study overall: Researchers drew samples from a couple of women and a few men aged 18 to 49. Each donor had three CD4 naive, three CD4 memory, two CD8 naive and one CD8 memory plate.

Germline lookup yields CDR1 SEHNR and CDR2 FQNEAQ (reference sequence). The CDR3 contains 15 residues. V shed 1 base and J shed 5 bases, with 12 bases lying between them. Only CD45RO-negative cells positively selected for CCR7 counted as naive CD8 cells, so terminally differentiated effector memory CD45RA+ cells were excluded. Assay used: immunoSEQ multiplex PCR; TCRdb lists only in-frame clones, some missing. This sample has about 2 million clones, with just under 95% found just once. The source material was naive CD8+ T cells sorted from blood. The clonotype originates from a man younger than 35 in good health. This chain connects TRBV7-9 to TRBJ1-5; D is unclear. The CDR3 spells CASSLEGGRYQPQHF. The CDR3, as DNA: TGTGCCAGCAGCTTAGAGGGTGGGCGGTATCAGCCCCAGCATTTT.